A single sample gave rise to the 29 T cell receptor beta chains below, sequenced in a study of blood T cell repertoires in COVID-19. Data came from immunoSEQ multiplex PCR; TCRdb stores just in-frame clones and leaves some out. Counted here are a few hundred thousand clones, roughly 84% occurring once; the ten biggest clones make up 1.5% to 1.7%. Sequencing used peripheral blood. The receptors come from a woman between 40 and 50 years old who had recovered from COVID-19.

The chain carries TRBV11-3 and TRBJ2-7; 7 bases map to TRBD1. The CDR3 runs 14 residues. Germline V gene sequence: CDR1 SGHNT, CDR2 YENEEA. V was clipped by 8 bases and J by 0 bases; unmatched bases: 7. This CDR3 reads CASSGQASSYEQYF. The CDR3 bases are TGTGCCAGCTCCGGACAGGCGAGCTCCTACGAGCAGTACTTC.

V gene TRBV6-5 combines with J gene TRBJ2-7, with D possibly matching TRBD1 (6 bases). V was trimmed by 5 bases and J by 3 bases, leaving 17 bases between them. This CDR3 is 15 amino acids long. Germline CDR1 MNHEY, CDR2 SVGAGI. The CDR3 spells CASSTNRVTYYEQYF. For the CDR3, the DNA is TGTGCCAGCAGTACCAACAGGGTTACTTACTACGAGCAGTACTTC.

V usage is TRBV6-5 and J usage is TRBJ2-7, with 9 bases lining up with TRBD1. The CDR3 is made up of 15 amino acids. Germline values: CDR1 MNHEY, CDR2 SVGAGI. Trimming cost V 2 bases and J 5 bases; bases outside gene matches: 7. The CDR3 reads CASSYRRQGGNEQYF. DNA of the CDR3: TGTGCCAGCAGTTACCGCAGACAGGGGGGCAACGAGCAGTACTTC.

The chain couples TRBV19 to TRBJ1-4, with TRBD1 matching 7 bases. Germline loops: CDR1 LNHDA, CDR2 SQIVND (reference sequence). CDR3 length equals 15 residues. The J segment lost 6 bases and the V segment lost 5 bases, leaving 9 bases of the junction unmatched. The CDR3 coding sequence is TGTGCCAGTAGTTCCAACAGGGGTCTGGATGAAAAACTGTTTTTT. Encoded protein: CASSSNRGLDEKLFF.

The rearrangement links TRBV30 to TRBJ1-4, with 9 bases aligning to TRBD1. V was pared by 2 bases and J by 7 bases, with 5 bases of the junction left unmatched. The CDR3 consists of 14 residues. Looked up from germline, CDR1 is GTSNPN and CDR2 is SVGIG (reference sequence). The CDR3 spells CAWSPGQGGEKLFF. In nucleotides, the CDR3 is TGTGCCTGGAGTCCGGGACAGGGAGGTGAAAAACTGTTTTTT.

The V and J genes are TRBV28 and TRBJ1-5; 9 nucleotides agree with TRBD1. The length of the CDR3 is 14 residues. Looked up from germline, CDR1 is MDHEN and CDR2 is SYDVKM. V lost 5 bases to trimming and J lost 8 bases; unmatched junction nucleotides: 7. Here the CDR3 reads CASSRTGGREPQHF. The CDR3 nucleotides read TGTGCCAGCAGTCGAACAGGGGGCAGAGAGCCCCAGCATTTT.

This rearrangement joins TRBV19 to TRBJ1-6, with TRBD1 identical over 10 bases. J was trimmed by 8 bases and V by 4 bases; bases with no gene match: 8. Germline assignment: CDR1 LNHDA and CDR2 SQIVND (reference sequence). This CDR3 spans 16 amino acids. The CDR3 sequence: CASSSRDRGTDSPLHF. CDR3 nucleotides: TGTGCCAGTAGTAGCCGGGACAGGGGTACGGATTCACCCCTCCACTTT. Full variable domain (missing parts from reference TRBV19 and TRBJ1-6): DGGITQSPKYLFRKEGQNVTLSCEQNLNHDAMYWYRQDPGQGLRLIYYSQIVNDFQKGDIAEGYSVSREKKESFPLTVTSAQKNPTAFYLCASSSRDRGTDSPLHFGNGTRLTVT.

The rearrangement joins TRBV6-5 to TRBJ2-6; D remains ambiguous. The CDR3 covers 15 residues. V lost 0 bases and J 0 bases, leaving 3 bases between the germline ends. Germline V gives CDR1 MNHEY, CDR2 SVGAGI. The CDR3 DNA follows: TGTGCCAGCAGTTACTCGGCCTCTGGGGCCAACGTCCTGACTTTC. It is translated as CASSYSASGANVLTF.

This rearrangement joins TRBV6-6 to TRBJ1-2; 10 bases are shared with TRBD1. V shed 5 bases, J shed 5 bases, and the junction held 11 bases outside the gene matches. CDR1 MNHNY and CDR2 SVGAGI come from the germline V gene (reference sequence). This CDR3 has 16 residues. CDR3 amino acids: CASSRTGQGVGYGYTF. The CDR3 DNA reads as TGTGCCAGCAGTCGAACCGGACAGGGGGTAGGGTATGGCTACACCTTC.

CDR3: CASSLSVGPGTDTQYF. The CDR3, as DNA: TGTGCCAGCAGCTTATCGGTGGGGCCCGGCACAGATACGCAGTATTTT. The rearrangement uses TRBV11-2 and TRBJ2-3; tentatively, D is TRBD1 (5 bases). The ends were cut back, 2 bases at V and 1 base at J, with 13 bases in the middle. This CDR3 contains 16 residues. Germline CDR1 is SGHAT and CDR2 is FQNNGV.

This chain links TRBV5-1 with TRBJ2-1; 10 bases are shared with TRBD2. J gave up 7 bases and V 2 bases, and 9 bases lay outside the gene matches. Germline lookup yields CDR1 SGHRS and CDR2 YFSETQ. This CDR3 spans 16 amino acids. This CDR3 reads CASSFIGLAVLNEQFF. In DNA form, the CDR3 reads TGCGCCAGCAGCTTTATAGGACTAGCGGTTTTAAATGAGCAGTTCTTC.

The CDR3 nucleotides are TGCGCCAGCAGCTTGGTCCTCGGACAGTTCAATTCACCCCTCCACTTT. As protein: CASSLVLGQFNSPLHF. This chain joins TRBV5-1 and TRBJ1-6; tentative D call: TRBD1 (6 bases). CDR1 is SGHRS and CDR2 is YFSETQ in the germline V gene. The V end was cut by 0 bases, the J end by 7 bases, with 14 bases between. The CDR3 contains 16 residues.

As concerns this clone: Other DNA sequences from this sample encode an identical CDR3 as well. The chain combines TRBV9 with TRBJ1-1, with 8 nucleotides matching TRBD1. This CDR3 is built from 15 residues. With 3 bases clipped from V and 0 bases from J, the junction kept 4 bases outside the gene matches. CDR1 and CDR2 (germline): SGDLS, YYNGEE. The CDR3 DNA follows: TGTGCCAGCAGCGGCCGACAGGGGATGAACACTGAAGCTTTCTTT. It specifies CASSGRQGMNTEAFF.

The chain combines TRBV28 with TRBJ2-6, with D possibly TRBD1 on 5 matching bases. V lost 8 bases and J 0 bases, leaving 8 bases between the germline ends. Per the germline V gene, CDR1 is MDHEN and CDR2 is SYDVKM. The CDR3 loop spans 14 amino acids. The CDR3 region is CASRQRSGANVLTF. In nucleotides, the CDR3 is TGTGCCAGCCGACAGCGCTCTGGGGCCAACGTCCTGACTTTC. Looking up the rest from reference TRBV28 and TRBJ2-6 gives the full variable domain: DVKVTQSSRYLVKRTGEKVFLECVQDMDHENMFWYRQDPGLGLRLIYFSYDVKMKEKGDIPEGYSVSREKKERFSLILESASTNQTSMYLCASRQRSGANVLTFGAGSRLTVL.

In this sample, this clone turned up a few times. The rearrangement joins TRBV5-1 to TRBJ2-7, with a possible D match to TRBD2 (5 bases). V was pared by 4 bases and J by 4 bases, with 12 bases between. CDR1 and CDR2 from the germline V gene are SGHRS and YFSETQ. This CDR3 contains 13 residues. CDR3 protein: CASSAGKLYEQYF. In DNA, the CDR3 is TGCGCCAGCAGCGCCGGGAAACTTTACGAGCAGTACTTC. Based on the CDR3 plus reference TRBV5-1 and TRBJ2-7, the full variable domain is KAGVTQTPRYLIKTRGQQVTLSCSPISGHRSVSWYQQTPGQGLQFLFEYFSETQRNKGNFPGRFSGRQFSNSRSEMNVSTLELGDSALYLCASSAGKLYEQYFGPGTRLTVT.

The chain combines TRBV15 with TRBJ1-5; possible D gene TRBD1, 5 bases. Per the germline V gene, CDR1 is LNHNV and CDR2 is YYDKDF (reference sequence). Trimming removed 1 base from V and 6 bases from J, with 10 bases in between. This CDR3 contains 14 residues. CDR3 loop: CATSRGGASQPQHF. DNA of the CDR3: TGTGCCACCAGCAGAGGTGGGGCAAGTCAGCCCCAGCATTTT.

This clone was counted only a few times. The chain joins TRBV7-9 to TRBJ1-2; 8 bases match TRBD1. This CDR3 contains 15 residues. Germline V gene sequence: CDR1 SEHNR, CDR2 FQNEAQ (reference sequence). With 4 bases clipped from V and 3 bases from J, the junction kept 7 bases outside the gene matches. CDR3 sequence: CASSSSDRDHYGYTF. In nucleotides, the CDR3 is TGTGCCAGCAGCTCATCGGACAGGGACCACTATGGCTACACCTTC.

The V and J genes are TRBV5-1 and TRBJ2-3, with 10 nucleotides matching TRBD1. This CDR3 region has 15 residues. Germline trimming cut 4 bases from V and 6 bases from J; bases unmatched to any gene: 8. Germline V gives CDR1 SGHRS, CDR2 YFSETQ. The CDR3 protein is CASSARQGARDTQYF. Written as DNA, the CDR3 is TGCGCCAGCAGCGCAAGACAGGGGGCAAGGGATACGCAGTATTTT.

The J gene is TRBJ1-2, the V gene TRBV11-3, with D possibly TRBD1 on 6 matching bases. The CDR3 spans 12 residues. The germline gives CDR1 SGHNT, CDR2 YENEEA. Trimming shortened V by 5 bases and J by 4 bases, and 8 bases separated the two germline ends. CDR3 protein: CASSPQGYGYTF. The DNA of the CDR3 is TGTGCCAGCAGCCCACAGGGCTATGGCTACACCTTC.

The V and J genes are TRBV7-9 and TRBJ2-4; 8 nucleotides agree with TRBD2. The CDR3 sequence is 13 residues long. The trim removed 4 bases at V and 6 bases at J, leaving 2 bases unmatched. Germline V gene data show CDR1 as SEHNR and CDR2 as FQNEAQ (reference sequence). This chain's CDR3 is CASSSREGNIQYF. The CDR3 region has the DNA TGTGCCAGCAGCTCCCGGGAGGGAAACATTCAGTACTTC.

The chain combines TRBV29-1 with TRBJ2-2; unclear D gene. V lost 4 bases, J lost 7 bases, and 13 bases lay in between. The CDR3 runs 13 residues. CDR1 is SQVTM, CDR2 ANQGSEA, per germline. The CDR3 is CSVGGRVVGELFF. The CDR3 DNA reads TGCAGCGTTGGAGGCAGAGTGGTCGGGGAGCTGTTTTTT.

The CDR3 loop is CASSPGDRRYGYTF. DNA for the CDR3: TGTGCCAGCTCACCAGGGGACAGACGCTATGGCTACACCTTC. V gene TRBV18 combines with J gene TRBJ1-2; TRBD1 agrees at 7 bases. The CDR3 has 14 amino acids. Germline-derived CDR1 and CDR2 are KGHSH and LQKENI. V lost 2 bases to trimming and J lost 4 bases; unmatched junction nucleotides: 4.

This chain connects TRBV7-9 to TRBJ2-5, with TRBD2 matching 8 bases. CDR3 length equals 14 residues. In germline, CDR1 is SEHNR, CDR2 FQNEAQ (reference sequence). Losses at the gene ends were 5 bases for V and 1 base for J; bases not matched to a gene: 3. CDR3 bases: TGTGCCAGCAGCCCGAGCGGGGGCCAAGAGACCCAGTACTTC. Translation: CASSPSGGQETQYF.

The V call is TRBV18, the J call TRBJ1-5, with TRBD1 matching over 9 bases. This CDR3 contains 15 residues. CDR1 is KGHSH and CDR2 is LQKENI in the germline V gene. V was pared by 6 bases and J by 3 bases, with 6 bases of the junction left unmatched. The CDR3 region has the DNA TGTGCCAGCTCCCCCGGGACAGGGAACAATCAGCCCCAGCATTTT. This sequence encodes CASSPGTGNNQPQHF.

The rearrangement uses TRBV9 and TRBJ1-5; no clear D gene. V lost 0 bases and J lost 4, with 11 bases in between. From germline, CDR1 is SGDLS and CDR2 YYNGEE. The CDR3 spans 15 residues. CDR3 in amino acids: CASSVGQAGNQPQHF. In nucleotides, the CDR3 is TGTGCCAGCAGCGTAGGACAAGCTGGTAATCAGCCCCAGCATTTT.

The rearrangement uses TRBV6-6 and TRBJ2-2; 13 bases align to TRBD2. With 5 bases clipped from V and 10 bases from J, the junction kept 7 bases outside the gene matches. This CDR3 region has 15 residues. Germline V CDR1 and CDR2: MNHNY, SVGAGI (reference sequence). For the CDR3, the DNA is TGTGCCAGCAGTGTGCGACTAGCGGGGGGACTGGAGCTGTTTTTT. Its protein product is CASSVRLAGGLELFF.

The chain is built from TRBV11-2 and TRBJ2-1, with D possibly matching TRBD1 (6 bases). Germline V gene lookup returns CDR1 SGHAT and CDR2 FQNNGV. This CDR3 comprises 18 residues. Trimming pared 1 base from V and 3 bases from J, leaving 19 bases between. The DNA for the CDR3 is TGTGCCAGCAGCTTAGGACCCCAGGGGTTGGGATTCTACAATGAGCAGTTCTTC. Translation: CASSLGPQGLGFYNEQFF.

The chain carries TRBV2 and TRBJ1-6; D gene ambiguous. The CDR3 totals 14 residues. Trimming removed 2 bases from V and 10 bases from J, with 12 bases in between. From germline, CDR1 is SNHLY and CDR2 FYNNEI. CDR3 protein: CASSELLRGSPLHF. The CDR3 coding sequence is TGTGCCAGCAGTGAATTGCTTCGCGGCTCACCCCTCCACTTT.

The V gene is TRBV6-1, the J gene TRBJ2-3; 9 nucleotides agree with TRBD1. The V and J ends lost 2 bases and 6 bases, in that order; junction bases with no gene match: 6. The CDR3 loop spans 15 amino acids. Per the germline V gene, CDR1 is MNHNS and CDR2 is SASEGT. CDR3 DNA: TGTGCCAGCAGTGAACGAGGAGACAGGGGGGATACGCAGTATTTT. Amino acids: CASSERGDRGDTQYF.